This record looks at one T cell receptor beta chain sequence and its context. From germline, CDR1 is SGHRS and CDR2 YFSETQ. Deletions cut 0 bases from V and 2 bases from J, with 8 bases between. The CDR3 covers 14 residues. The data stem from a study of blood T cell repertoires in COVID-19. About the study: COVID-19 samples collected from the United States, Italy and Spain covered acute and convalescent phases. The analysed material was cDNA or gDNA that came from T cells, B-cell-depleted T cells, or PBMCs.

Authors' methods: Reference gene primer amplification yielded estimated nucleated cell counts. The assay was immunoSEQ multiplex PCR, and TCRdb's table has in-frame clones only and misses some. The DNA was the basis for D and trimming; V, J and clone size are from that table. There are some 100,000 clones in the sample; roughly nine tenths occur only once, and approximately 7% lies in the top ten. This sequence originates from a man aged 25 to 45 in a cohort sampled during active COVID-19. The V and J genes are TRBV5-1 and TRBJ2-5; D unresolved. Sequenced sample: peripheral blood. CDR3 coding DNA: TGCGCCAGCAGCTTGGGGCCGATACAAGAGACCCAGTACTTC. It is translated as CASSLGPIQETQYF. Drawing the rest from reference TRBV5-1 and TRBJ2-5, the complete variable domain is KAGVTQTPRYLIKTRGQQVTLSCSPISGHRSVSWYQQTPGQGLQFLFEYFSETQRNKGNFPGRFSGRQFSNSRSEMNVSTLELGDSALYLCASSLGPIQETQYFGPGTRLLVL.